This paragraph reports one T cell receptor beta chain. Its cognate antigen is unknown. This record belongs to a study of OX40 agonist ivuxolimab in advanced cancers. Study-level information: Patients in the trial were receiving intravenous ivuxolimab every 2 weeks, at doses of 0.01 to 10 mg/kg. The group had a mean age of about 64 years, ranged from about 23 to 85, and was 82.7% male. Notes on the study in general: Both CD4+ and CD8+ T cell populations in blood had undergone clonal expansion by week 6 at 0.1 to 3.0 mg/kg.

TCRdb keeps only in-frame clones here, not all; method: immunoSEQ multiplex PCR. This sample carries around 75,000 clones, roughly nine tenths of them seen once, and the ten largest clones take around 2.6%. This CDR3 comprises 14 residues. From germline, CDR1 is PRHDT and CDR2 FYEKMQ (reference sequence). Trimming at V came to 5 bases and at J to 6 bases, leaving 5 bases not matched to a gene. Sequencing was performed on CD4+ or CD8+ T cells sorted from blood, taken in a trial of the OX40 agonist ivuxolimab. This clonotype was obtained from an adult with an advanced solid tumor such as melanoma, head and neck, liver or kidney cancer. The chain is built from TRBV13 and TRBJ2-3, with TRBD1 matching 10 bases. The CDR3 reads CASSPGQGIDTQYF. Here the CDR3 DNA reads TGTGCCAGCAGCCCGGGACAGGGGATCGATACGCAGTATTTT.